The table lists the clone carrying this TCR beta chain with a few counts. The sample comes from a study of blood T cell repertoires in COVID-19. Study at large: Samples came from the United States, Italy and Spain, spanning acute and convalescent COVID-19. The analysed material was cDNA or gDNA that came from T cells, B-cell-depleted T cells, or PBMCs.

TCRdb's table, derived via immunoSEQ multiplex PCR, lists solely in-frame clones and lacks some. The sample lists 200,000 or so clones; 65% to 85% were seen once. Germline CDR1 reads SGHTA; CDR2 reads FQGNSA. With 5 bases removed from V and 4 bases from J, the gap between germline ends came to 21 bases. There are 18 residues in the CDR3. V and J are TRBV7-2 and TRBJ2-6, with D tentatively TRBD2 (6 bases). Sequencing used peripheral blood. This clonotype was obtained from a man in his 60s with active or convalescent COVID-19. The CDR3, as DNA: TGTGCCAGCAGCCTCGGCTCGCCGGGGGTACTGGGGGCCAACGTCCTGACTTTC. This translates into CASSLGSPGVLGANVLTF.